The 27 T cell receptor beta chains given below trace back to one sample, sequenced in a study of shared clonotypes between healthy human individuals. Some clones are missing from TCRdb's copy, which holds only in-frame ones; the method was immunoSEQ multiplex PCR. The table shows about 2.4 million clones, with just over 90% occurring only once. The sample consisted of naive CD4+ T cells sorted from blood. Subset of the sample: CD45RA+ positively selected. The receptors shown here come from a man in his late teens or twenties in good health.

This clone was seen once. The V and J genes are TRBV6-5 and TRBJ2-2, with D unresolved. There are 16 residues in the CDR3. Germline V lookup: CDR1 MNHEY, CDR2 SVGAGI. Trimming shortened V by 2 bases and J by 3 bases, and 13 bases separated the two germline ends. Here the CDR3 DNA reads TGTGCCAGCAGTTACAGCCACGTCAGCTACACCGGGGAGCTGTTTTTT. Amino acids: CASSYSHVSYTGELFF.

The CDR3 here is CASSLGTLGGASYEQYF. The CDR3, as DNA: TGTGCCAGCAGCTTAGGGACCCTCGGGGGTGCCTCCTACGAGCAGTACTTC. V and J are TRBV11-2 and TRBJ2-7; the D gene is possibly TRBD2 (6 bases). V lost 1 base, J lost 0 bases, and 16 bases lay in between. The V gene's germline CDR1 is SGHAT and CDR2 FQNNGV. CDR3 length equals 17 residues.

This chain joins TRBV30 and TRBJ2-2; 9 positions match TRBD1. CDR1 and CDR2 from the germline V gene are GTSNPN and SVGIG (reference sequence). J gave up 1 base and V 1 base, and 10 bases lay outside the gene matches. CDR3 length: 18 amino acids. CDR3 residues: CAWSGAGQGRRNTGELFF. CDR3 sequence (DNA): TGTGCCTGGAGTGGGGCCGGACAGGGGCGCAGGAACACCGGGGAGCTGTTTTTT. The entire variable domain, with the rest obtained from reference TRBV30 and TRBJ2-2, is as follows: SQTIHQWPATLVQPVGSPLSLECTVEGTSNPNLYWYRQAAGRGLQLLFYSVGIGQISSEVPQNLSASRPQDRQFILSSKKLLLSDSGFYLCAWSGAGQGRRNTGELFFGEGSRLTVL.

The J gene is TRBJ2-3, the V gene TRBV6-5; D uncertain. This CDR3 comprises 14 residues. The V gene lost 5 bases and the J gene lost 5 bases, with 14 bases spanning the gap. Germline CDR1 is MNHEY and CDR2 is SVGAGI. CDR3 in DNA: TGTGCCAGCAGTGCTGCCCGATATGAAGATACGCAGTATTTT. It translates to CASSAARYEDTQYF.

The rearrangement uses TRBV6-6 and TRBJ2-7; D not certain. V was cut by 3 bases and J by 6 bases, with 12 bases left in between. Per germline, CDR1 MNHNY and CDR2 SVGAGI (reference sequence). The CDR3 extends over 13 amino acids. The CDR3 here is CASSYPPNPEQYF. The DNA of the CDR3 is TGTGCCAGCAGTTATCCCCCCAACCCCGAGCAGTACTTC.

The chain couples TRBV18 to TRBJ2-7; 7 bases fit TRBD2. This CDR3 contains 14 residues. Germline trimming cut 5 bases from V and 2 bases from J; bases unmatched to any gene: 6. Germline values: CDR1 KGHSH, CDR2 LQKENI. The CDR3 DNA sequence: TGTGCCAGCTCAGCCGGGACTACGACCTACGAGCAGTACTTC. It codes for CASSAGTTTYEQYF.

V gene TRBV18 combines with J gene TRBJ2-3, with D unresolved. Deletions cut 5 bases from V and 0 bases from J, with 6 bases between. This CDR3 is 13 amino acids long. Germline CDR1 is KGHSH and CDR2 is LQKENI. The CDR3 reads CASSSASTDTQYF. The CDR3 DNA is TGTGCCAGCTCATCTGCTAGCACAGATACGCAGTATTTT.

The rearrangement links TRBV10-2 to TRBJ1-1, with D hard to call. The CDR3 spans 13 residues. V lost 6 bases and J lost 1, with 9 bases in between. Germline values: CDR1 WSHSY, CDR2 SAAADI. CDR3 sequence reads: CASRGFRNTEAFF. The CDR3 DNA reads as TGCGCCAGCAGGGGTTTTAGGAACACTGAAGCTTTCTTT.

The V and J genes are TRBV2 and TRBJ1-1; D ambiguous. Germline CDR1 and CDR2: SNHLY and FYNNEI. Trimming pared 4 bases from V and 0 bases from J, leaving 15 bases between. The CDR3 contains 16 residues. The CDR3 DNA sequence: TGTGCCAGCAGTGGGAGGGTTACCAGCCTGAACACTGAAGCTTTCTTT. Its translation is CASSGRVTSLNTEAFF. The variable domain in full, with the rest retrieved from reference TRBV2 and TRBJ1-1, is EPEVTQTPSHQVTQMGQEVILRCVPISNHLYFYWYRQILGQKVEFLVSFYNNEISEKSEIFDDQFSVERPDGSNFTLKIRSTKLEDSAMYFCASSGRVTSLNTEAFFGQGTRLTVV.

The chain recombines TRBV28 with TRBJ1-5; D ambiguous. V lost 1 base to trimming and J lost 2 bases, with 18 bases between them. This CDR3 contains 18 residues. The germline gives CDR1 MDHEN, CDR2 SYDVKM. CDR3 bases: TGTGCCAGCAGTTTATCTTCACCTTTCAGGAGGGGCAATCAGCCCCAGCATTTT. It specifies CASSLSSPFRRGNQPQHF.

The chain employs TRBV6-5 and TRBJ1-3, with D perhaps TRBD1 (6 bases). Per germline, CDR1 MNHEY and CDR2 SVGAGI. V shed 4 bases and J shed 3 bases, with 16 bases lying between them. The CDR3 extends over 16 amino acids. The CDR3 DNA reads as TGTGCCAGCAGTTCCCTCTGGGGGGCAGGTGGAAACACCATATATTTT. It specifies CASSSLWGAGGNTIYF.

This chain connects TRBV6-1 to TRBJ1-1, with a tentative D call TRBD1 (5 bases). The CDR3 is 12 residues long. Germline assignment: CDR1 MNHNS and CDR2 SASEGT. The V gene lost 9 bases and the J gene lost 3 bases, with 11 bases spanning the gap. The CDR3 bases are TGTGCCAGGGGGGAGACGGACACTGAAGCTTTCTTT. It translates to CARGETDTEAFF.

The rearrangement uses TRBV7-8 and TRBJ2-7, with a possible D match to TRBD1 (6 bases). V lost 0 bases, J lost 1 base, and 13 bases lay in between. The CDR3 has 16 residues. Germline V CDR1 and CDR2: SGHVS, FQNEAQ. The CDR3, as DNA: TGTGCCAGCAGCTTAGCCTCCGGGACACAATCCTACGAGCAGTACTTC. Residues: CASSLASGTQSYEQYF.

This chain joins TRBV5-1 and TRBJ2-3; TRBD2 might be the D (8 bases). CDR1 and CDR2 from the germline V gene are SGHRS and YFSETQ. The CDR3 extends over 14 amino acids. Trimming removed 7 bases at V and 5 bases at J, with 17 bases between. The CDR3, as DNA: TGCGCCAGCCGGGAGGGGGCTGGTGGAGATACGCAGTATTTT. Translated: CASREGAGGDTQYF.

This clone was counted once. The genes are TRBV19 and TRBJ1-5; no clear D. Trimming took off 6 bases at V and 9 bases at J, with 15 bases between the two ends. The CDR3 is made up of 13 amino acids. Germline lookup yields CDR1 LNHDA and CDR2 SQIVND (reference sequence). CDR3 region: CASSPTNVRPQHF. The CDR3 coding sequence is TGTGCCAGTAGCCCCACCAACGTTAGGCCCCAGCATTTT.

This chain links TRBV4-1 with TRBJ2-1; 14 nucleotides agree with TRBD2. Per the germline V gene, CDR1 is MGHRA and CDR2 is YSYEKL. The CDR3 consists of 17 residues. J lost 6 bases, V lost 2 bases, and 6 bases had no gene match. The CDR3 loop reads CASSQIGTSGRFNEQFF. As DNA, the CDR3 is TGCGCCAGCAGCCAAATAGGGACTAGCGGGAGATTCAATGAGCAGTTCTTC.

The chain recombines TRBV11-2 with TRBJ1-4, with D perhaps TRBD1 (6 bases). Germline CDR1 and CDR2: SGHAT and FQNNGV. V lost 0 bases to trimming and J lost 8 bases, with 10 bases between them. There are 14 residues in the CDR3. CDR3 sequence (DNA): TGTGCCAGCAGCTTAGATGGGGGCGGAGAAAAACTGTTTTTT. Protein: CASSLDGGGEKLFF.

Here the CDR3 reads CASSYGQWGDTQYF. The CDR3 region has the DNA TGTGCCAGCAGTTACGGACAGTGGGGGGATACGCAGTATTTT. The chain joins TRBV6-5 to TRBJ2-3; TRBD1 is a possible D gene (6 bases). CDR1 and CDR2 (germline): MNHEY, SVGAGI. V lost 2 bases, J lost 6 bases, and 12 bases lay in between. This CDR3 comprises 14 residues.

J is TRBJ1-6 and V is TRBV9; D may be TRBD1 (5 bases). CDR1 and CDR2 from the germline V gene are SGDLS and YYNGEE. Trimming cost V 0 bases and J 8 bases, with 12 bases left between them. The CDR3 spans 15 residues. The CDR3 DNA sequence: TGTGCCAGCAGCGTAGATGGCAGGGTGGATTCACCCCTCCACTTT. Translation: CASSVDGRVDSPLHF. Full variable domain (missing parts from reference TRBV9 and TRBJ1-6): DSGVTQTPKHLITATGQRVTLRCSPRSGDLSVYWYQQSLDQGLQFLIQYYNGEERAKGNILERFSAQQFPDLHSELNLSSLELGDSALYFCASSVDGRVDSPLHFGNGTRLTVT.

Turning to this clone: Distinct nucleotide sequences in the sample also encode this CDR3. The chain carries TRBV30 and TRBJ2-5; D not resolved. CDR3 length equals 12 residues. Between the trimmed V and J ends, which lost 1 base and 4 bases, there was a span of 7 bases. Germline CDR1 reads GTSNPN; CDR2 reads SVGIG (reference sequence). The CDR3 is CAWSESGETQYF. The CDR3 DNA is TGTGCCTGGAGTGAGTCTGGAGAGACCCAGTACTTC.

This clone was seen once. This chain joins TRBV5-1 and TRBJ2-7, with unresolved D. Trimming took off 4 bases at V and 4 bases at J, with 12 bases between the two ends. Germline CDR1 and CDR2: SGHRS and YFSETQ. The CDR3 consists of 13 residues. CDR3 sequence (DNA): TGCGCCAGCAGCGCCGGTTTTACGTACGAGCAGTACTTC. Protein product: CASSAGFTYEQYF.

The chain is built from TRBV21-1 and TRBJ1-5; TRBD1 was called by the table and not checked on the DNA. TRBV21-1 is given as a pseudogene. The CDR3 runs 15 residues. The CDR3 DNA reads TGTGCCAGCAGCGTGGGGACAGGGGTTAATCAGCCCCAGCATTTT. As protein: CASSVGTGVNQPQHF.

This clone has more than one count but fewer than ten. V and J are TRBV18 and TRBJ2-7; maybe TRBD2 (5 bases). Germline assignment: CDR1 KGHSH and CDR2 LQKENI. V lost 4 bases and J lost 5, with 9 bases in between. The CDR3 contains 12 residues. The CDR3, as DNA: TGTGCCAGCTCACGGGAGAGGAACGAGCAGTACTTC. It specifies CASSRERNEQYF.

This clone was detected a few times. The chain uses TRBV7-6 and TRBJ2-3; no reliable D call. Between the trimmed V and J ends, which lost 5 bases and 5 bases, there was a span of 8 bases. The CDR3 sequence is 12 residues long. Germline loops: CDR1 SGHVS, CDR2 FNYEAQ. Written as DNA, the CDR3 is TGTGCCAGCAGCCAGAAGGTAGATACGCAGTATTTT. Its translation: CASSQKVDTQYF.

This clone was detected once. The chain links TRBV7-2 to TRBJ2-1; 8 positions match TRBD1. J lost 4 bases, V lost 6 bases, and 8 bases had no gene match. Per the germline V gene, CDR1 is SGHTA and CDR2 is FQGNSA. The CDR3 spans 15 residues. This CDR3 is CASRPDRASYNEQFF. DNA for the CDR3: TGTGCCAGCAGACCGGACAGGGCTTCGTACAATGAGCAGTTCTTC.

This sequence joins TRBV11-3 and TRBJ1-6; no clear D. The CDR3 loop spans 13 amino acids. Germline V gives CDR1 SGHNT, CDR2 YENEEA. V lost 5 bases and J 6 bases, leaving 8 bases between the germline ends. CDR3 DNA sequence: TGTGCCAGCAGCCTTATCCCTAATTCACCCCTCCACTTT. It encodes CASSLIPNSPLHF.

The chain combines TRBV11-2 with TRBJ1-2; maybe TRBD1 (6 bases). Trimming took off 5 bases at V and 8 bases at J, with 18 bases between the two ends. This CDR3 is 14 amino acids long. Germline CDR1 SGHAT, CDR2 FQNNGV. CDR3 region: CASSLNDRSGGYTF. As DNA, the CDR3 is TGTGCCAGCAGCCTAAACGACAGGTCTGGCGGCTACACCTTC.